Described below is a single TCR beta chain sequence and its context. The antigen is unknown. Looked up from germline, CDR1 is GTSNPN and CDR2 is SVGIG (reference sequence). V lost 4 bases and J lost 10; bases outside the gene matches: 9. CDR3 length: 12 residues. This specimen comes from a study of cytotoxic CD8 clonotypes in ibrutinib-treated CLL. Points from the study as a whole: Progressing patients had sampling times that differed from those of sustained-remission patients. Clonality rose at ibrutinib response, held steady in sustained remission, and fell toward baseline at progression. Once treatment began, public clonotypes, which were uncommon, contracted or stayed stable.

The assay was immunoSEQ multiplex PCR, and TCRdb's table has in-frame clones only and misses some. Among more than 110,000 clones listed, approximately 80% were seen once. The sequences come from PBMCs, collected after 36 months of ibrutinib treatment. The sequence was collected from a human donor with chronic lymphocytic leukemia. The chain recombines TRBV30 with TRBJ1-1, with TRBD1 identical over 7 bases. CDR3 coding DNA: TGTGCCTGGAAGGGGGCAGGGCGTTTAGCTTTCTTT. This codes for CAWKGAGRLAFF.